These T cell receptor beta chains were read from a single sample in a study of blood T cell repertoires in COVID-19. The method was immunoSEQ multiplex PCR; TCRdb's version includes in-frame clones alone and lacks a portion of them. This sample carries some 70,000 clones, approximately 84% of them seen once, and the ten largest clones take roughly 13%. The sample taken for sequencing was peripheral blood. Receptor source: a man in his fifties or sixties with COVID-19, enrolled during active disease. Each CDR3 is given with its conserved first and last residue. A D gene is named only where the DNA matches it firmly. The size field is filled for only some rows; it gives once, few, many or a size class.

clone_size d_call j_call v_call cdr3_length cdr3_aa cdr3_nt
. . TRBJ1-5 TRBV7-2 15 CASSLGAGHNQPQHF TGTGCCAGCAGCTTAGGGGCAGGCCATAATCAGCCCCAGCATTTT
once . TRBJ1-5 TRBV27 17 CASSLSYRASMDQPQHF TGTGCCAGCAGTTTATCGTACAGGGCCTCTATGGATCAGCCCCAGCATTTT
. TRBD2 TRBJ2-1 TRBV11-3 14 CASSSRGTSNEQFF TGTGCCAGCAGCTCCCGCGGGACTAGCAATGAGCAGTTCTTC
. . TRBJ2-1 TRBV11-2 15 CASSPGLIRYNEQFF TGTGCCAGCAGCCCAGGACTGATCCGTTACAATGAGCAGTTCTTC
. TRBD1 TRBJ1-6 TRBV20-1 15 CSASPMTGGRSPLHF TGCAGTGCTAGTCCCATGACAGGGGGAAGGTCACCCCTCCACTTT
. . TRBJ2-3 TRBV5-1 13 CASRSASELPQYF TGCGCCAGCAGGTCTGCCTCGGAGCTCCCGCAGTATTTT
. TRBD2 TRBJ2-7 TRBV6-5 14 CASSQGTSGNEQYF TGTGCCAGCAGTCAGGGGACTAGCGGGAACGAGCAGTACTTC
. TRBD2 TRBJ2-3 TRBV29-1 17 CSVAQLSSGRAADTQYF TGCAGCGTTGCCCAACTTTCTAGCGGGAGGGCAGCAGATACGCAGTATTTT
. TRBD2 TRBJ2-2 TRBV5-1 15 CASSFLAGGAGELFF TGCGCCAGCAGCTTCTTGGCGGGAGGGGCCGGGGAGCTGTTTTTT
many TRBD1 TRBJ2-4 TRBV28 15 CASSFQGATKNIQYF TGTGCCAGCAGTTTCCAGGGGGCCACCAAAAACATTCAGTACTTC
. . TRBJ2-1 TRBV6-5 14 CASRHLDRGNEQFF TGTGCCAGCAGACACCTCGATAGGGGCAATGAGCAGTTCTTC
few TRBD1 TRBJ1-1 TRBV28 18 CASSTPFGTGGMNTEAFF TGTGCCAGCAGCACGCCGTTTGGGACAGGGGGCATGAACACTGAAGCTTTCTTT
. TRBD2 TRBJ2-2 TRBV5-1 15 CASSLVAGGTGELFF TGCGCCAGCAGCTTGGTGGCGGGGGGTACCGGGGAGCTGTTTTTT
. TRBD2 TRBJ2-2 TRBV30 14 CAWSVLAGPGELFF TGTGCCTGGAGTGTCCTAGCGGGACCCGGGGAGCTGTTTTTT
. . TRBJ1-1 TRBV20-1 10 CSASVSEAFF TGCAGTGCTAGCGTCTCTGAAGCTTTCTTT
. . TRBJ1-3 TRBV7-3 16 CASSPFEGDLGNTIYF TGTGCCAGCAGTCCTTTTGAGGGCGACCTTGGAAACACCATATATTTT
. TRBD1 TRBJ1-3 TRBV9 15 CASSGGQGVGNTIYF TGTGCCAGCAGCGGGGGACAGGGGGTCGGAAACACCATATATTTT
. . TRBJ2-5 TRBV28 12 CASQRGLETQYF TGTGCCAGCCAAAGAGGACTCGAGACCCAGTACTTC
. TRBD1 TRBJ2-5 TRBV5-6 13 CASGGTGLETQYF TGTGCCAGCGGGGGGACAGGGCTGGAGACCCAGTACTTC
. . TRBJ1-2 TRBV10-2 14 CASSEADSRYGYTF TGCGCCAGCAGTGAGGCCGATTCTAGATATGGCTACACCTTC
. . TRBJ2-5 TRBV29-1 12 CSVRYAQETQYF TGCAGCGTTCGGTATGCCCAAGAGACCCAGTACTTC
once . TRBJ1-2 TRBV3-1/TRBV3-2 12 CASSPNPGLGTF TGTGCCAGCAGCCCCAACCCAGGGCTAGGCACCTTC
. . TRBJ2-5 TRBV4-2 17 CASSQEGEGSGSETQYF TGTGCCAGCAGCCAAGAAGGCGAAGGGTCAGGGTCAGAGACCCAGTACTTC
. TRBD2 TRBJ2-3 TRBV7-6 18 CASSLRGLAGLVTDTQYF TGTGCCAGCAGCCTGAGGGGACTAGCGGGTCTCGTCACAGATACGCAGTATTTT